The 10 T cell receptor beta chains presented below share a single source sample, sequenced in a study of control samples from healthy donors and cancer patients. Generated by immunoSEQ multiplex PCR, the TCRdb table keeps only in-frame clones and is missing some. The sample has tens of thousands of clones, about 90% seen once. Sequenced: blood. The receptors here all came from a man aged 45-60 years in good health.

This chain connects TRBV4-2 to TRBJ2-1, with 9 bases fitting TRBD2. CDR1 is LGHNA, CDR2 YNFKEQ, per germline. The CDR3 has 17 residues. V gave up 1 base and J gave up 7 bases; unmatched junction bases: 11. CDR3 sequence (DNA): TGTGCCAGCAGCCAAGTCGGCGCGCCCCTAGCGGGAAATGAGCAGTTCTTC. It is translated as CASSQVGAPLAGNEQFF.

The chain couples TRBV7-8 to TRBJ2-1; D is possibly TRBD2 (5 bases). The CDR3 has 13 amino acids. Germline values: CDR1 SGHVS, CDR2 FQNEAQ. The V and J ends lost 2 bases and 12 bases respectively, with 14 bases between them. The CDR3 sequence is CASSLKGSHGQFF. The CDR3, as DNA: TGTGCCAGCAGCTTAAAAGGGAGTCATGGGCAGTTCTTC.

This chain uses TRBV10-2 with TRBJ2-7; D remains ambiguous. The CDR3 totals 13 residues. V was trimmed by 3 bases and J by 13 bases, leaving 19 bases between them. The germline CDR1 and CDR2 sequences are WSHSY and SAAADI. The CDR3 DNA sequence: TGCGCCAGCAGTGAACTCAGGAACTCACCTTATTACGTC. Protein product: CASSELRNSPYYV.

The rearrangement joins TRBV7-2 to TRBJ2-5; TRBD2 agrees at 7 bases. Trimming took 6 bases from V and 5 from J; bases not matched to a gene: 6. Germline lookup yields CDR1 SGHTA and CDR2 FQGNSA. The CDR3 loop spans 13 amino acids. CDR3 sequence: CASRRTRYETQYF. In DNA form, the CDR3 reads TGTGCCAGCAGAAGGACTAGATACGAGACCCAGTACTTC.

DNA of the CDR3: TGTGCCAGCAGCACACGACGGACGAACGAGGGAGCTTTCTTT. This gives the protein CASSTRRTNEGAFF. The gene calls are TRBV7-8 and TRBJ1-1; D is undetermined. The CDR3 is 14 amino acids. The germline gives CDR1 SGHVS, CDR2 FQNEAQ. V was shortened by 5 bases and J by 10 bases, with 20 bases between the two germline ends.

The CDR3 region is CAISGSGGQGYGYTF. CDR3 nucleotides: TGTGCCATCAGTGGGAGCGGGGGCCAGGGCTATGGCTACACCTTC. The chain couples TRBV10-3 to TRBJ1-2, with D tentatively TRBD1 (6 bases). Trimming removed 4 bases at V and 4 bases at J, with 16 bases between. The germline CDR1 and CDR2 sequences are ENHRY and SYGVKD. CDR3 size: 15 residues.

This clone was detected a few times. The chain employs TRBV5-4 and TRBJ2-2; no definite D call. Germline CDR1 is SGHNT and CDR2 is YYREEE (reference sequence). The ends were cut back, 3 bases at V and 7 bases at J, with 4 bases in the middle. There are 11 residues in the CDR3. The CDR3 DNA reads TGTGCCAGCAGCTCTCTCGGGGAGCTGTTTTTT. It codes for CASSSLGELFF. Full variable domain (remainder filled in from reference TRBV5-4 and TRBJ2-2): ETGVTQSPTHLIKTRGQQVTLRCSSQSGHNTVSWYQQALGQGPQFIFQYYREEENGRGNFPPRFSGLQFPNYSSELNVNALELDDSALYLCASSSLGELFFGEGSRLTVL.

The chain links TRBV5-1 to TRBJ2-2; 8 bases map to TRBD2. The J segment lost 4 bases and the V segment lost 4 bases, leaving 9 bases of the junction unmatched. The CDR3 covers 16 residues. Germline values: CDR1 SGHRS, CDR2 YFSETQ. CDR3 DNA sequence: TGCGCCAGCAGCGAAAGGAGCGGGAGCGGCACCGGGGAGCTGTTTTTT. It yields the protein CASSERSGSGTGELFF.

This clone was recorded once. The gene calls are TRBV6-6 and TRBJ2-2; no clear D gene. The CDR3 extends over 14 amino acids. Trimming pared 5 bases from V and 1 base from J, leaving 8 bases between. Germline V CDR1 and CDR2: MNHNY, SVGAGI (reference sequence). The CDR3 DNA reads as TGTGCCAGCAGTCCGACATTGAACACCGGGGAGCTGTTTTTT. This gives the protein CASSPTLNTGELFF.

The table lists this clone with a count of one. The J gene is TRBJ2-5, the V gene TRBV4-1, with TRBD1 matching 7 bases. Per the germline V gene, CDR1 is MGHRA and CDR2 is YSYEKL. The CDR3 is made up of 14 amino acids. The V and J ends lost 3 bases and 7 bases, in that order; junction bases with no gene match: 8. CDR3 DNA sequence: TGCGCCAGCAGCCACGGCAGGGGGATAGGGACCCAGTACTTC. It translates to CASSHGRGIGTQYF.